The next 8 T cell receptor beta chains were all read from a single sample in a study of blood T cell repertoires in COVID-19. Only in-frame clones appear in the TCRdb table, and some are missing; sequencing was by immunoSEQ multiplex PCR. In the table there are about 140,000 clones, approximately 80% of which are singletons. Sequenced: peripheral blood. The receptors here all came from a human donor in a cohort sampled during active COVID-19.

The CDR3 loop is CASRPDSSGANVLTF. The CDR3 coding sequence is TGTGCCAGCAGGCCCGACAGTTCTGGGGCCAACGTCCTGACTTTC. The chain uses TRBV6-5 and TRBJ2-6, with D possibly being TRBD1 (5 bases). The V end was cut by 6 bases, the J end by 1 base, with 10 bases between. From germline, CDR1 is MNHEY and CDR2 SVGAGI. The CDR3 consists of 15 residues.

As concerns this clone: Within the sample, other DNA sequences also encode this same CDR3. The V call is TRBV6-2 or TRBV6-3, the J call TRBJ1-2; 10 nucleotides match TRBD1. CDR3 size: 15 residues. The germline CDR1 and CDR2 sequences are MNHEY and SVGEGT. The ends lost 4 bases at V and 4 bases at J; junction bases unmatched: 6. The CDR3 protein is CASSSRQGAIYGYTF. The DNA of the CDR3 is TGTGCCAGCAGTTCCCGACAGGGGGCCATCTATGGCTACACCTTC.

The chain combines TRBV11-1 with TRBJ2-7; 8 nucleotides agree with TRBD1. Trimming removed 6 bases from V and 3 bases from J; junction bases left unmatched: 7. The CDR3 loop spans 14 amino acids. Germline V gene sequence: CDR1 SGHAT, CDR2 FQDESV (reference sequence). The CDR3 region is CASRTTGGNYEQYF. The DNA of the CDR3 is TGTGCCAGCAGGACAACAGGGGGGAACTACGAGCAGTACTTC. Looking up the rest from reference TRBV11-1 and TRBJ2-7 gives the full variable domain: EAEVAQSPRYKITEKSQAVAFWCDPISGHATLYWYRQILGQGPELLVQFQDESVVDDSQLPKDRFSAERLKGVDSTLKIQPAELGDSAMYLCASRTTGGNYEQYFGPGTRLTVT.

The rearrangement links TRBV7-2 to TRBJ1-1, with 7 bases identical to TRBD1. The CDR3 covers 13 residues. Germline loops: CDR1 SGHTA, CDR2 FQGNSA. J lost 7 bases, V lost 4 bases, and 6 bases had no gene match. The CDR3 nucleotides read TGTGCCAGCAGCTATGACAGGGATCTTGAAGCTTTCTTT. Amino acids: CASSYDRDLEAFF.

The CDR3 DNA follows: TGTGCCAGCAGCCTCGGGACTAGCGTCGGGGAGCTGTTTTTT. The encoded protein is CASSLGTSVGELFF. This rearrangement joins TRBV9 to TRBJ2-2; 10 positions agree with TRBD2. CDR3 length: 14 residues. Germline CDR1 is SGDLS and CDR2 is YYNGEE. Trimming at V came to 4 bases and at J to 7 bases, leaving 4 bases not matched to a gene.

The chain couples TRBV19 to TRBJ2-5; possibly TRBD2 for D (7 bases). Per germline, CDR1 LNHDA and CDR2 SQIVND (reference sequence). CDR3 length: 16 residues. Trimming removed 5 bases at V and 1 base at J, with 17 bases between. The CDR3 DNA is TGTGCCAGTAGTGCCCGAGGGCGGGGGCCCCAAGAGACCCAGTACTTC. This codes for CASSARGRGPQETQYF.

The chain couples TRBV29-1 to TRBJ1-2, with 8 bases fitting TRBD1. Germline assignment: CDR1 SQVTM and CDR2 ANQGSEA. The CDR3 totals 16 residues. The ends lost 3 bases at V and 0 bases at J; junction bases unmatched: 9. The DNA of the CDR3 is TGCAGCGTTGACCAAGGGCAGGGGGCACCTAACTATGGCTACACCTTC. Protein product: CSVDQGQGAPNYGYTF.

The chain joins TRBV5-4 to TRBJ1-1, with D tentatively TRBD1 (5 bases). The CDR3 is 15 amino acids. The germline V and J ends were trimmed by 2 bases and 0 bases, with 11 bases remaining between them. CDR1 is SGHNT, CDR2 YYREEE, per germline (reference sequence). CDR3 coding DNA: TGTGCCAGCAGCTTTAGTGTGGACATGAACACTGAAGCTTTCTTT. This encodes CASSFSVDMNTEAFF.